These 27 T cell receptor beta chains share one sample of origin, sequenced in a study of blood T cell repertoires in COVID-19. The data were produced by immunoSEQ multiplex PCR, yet TCRdb's version contains in-frame clones alone and is incomplete. This table has about 150,000 clones, roughly 84% appearing once. Material: peripheral blood. Receptors were obtained from a woman in her sixties or seventies with COVID-19, enrolled during active disease.

The rearrangement joins TRBV7-9 to TRBJ2-7; TRBD2 agrees at 11 bases. The germline V gene encodes CDR1 SEHNR and CDR2 FQNEAQ (reference sequence). The CDR3 extends over 14 amino acids. The junction had 7 bases not matched to a gene; V was cut back by 6 bases and J by 6 bases. The chain's CDR3 is CASSRTSGPSEQYF. The CDR3 nucleotides read TGTGCCAGCAGTCGGACTAGCGGGCCAAGCGAGCAGTACTTC. Combining the CDR3 with reference TRBV7-9 and TRBJ2-7 gives the whole variable domain DTGVSQNPRHKITKRGQNVTFRCDPISEHNRLYWYRQTLGQGPEFLTYFQNEAQLEKSRLLSDRFSAERPKGSFSTLEIQRTEQGDSAMYLCASSRTSGPSEQYFGPGTRLTVT.

The chain carries TRBV18 and TRBJ1-5; D gene ambiguous. CDR1 and CDR2 (germline): KGHSH, LQKENI. This CDR3 has 13 residues. Trimming removed 2 bases at V and 5 bases at J, with 7 bases between. As DNA, the CDR3 is TGTGCCAGCTCACCAGGGCGCGATCAGCCCCAGCATTTT. Its translation is CASSPGRDQPQHF.

V and J are TRBV24-1 and TRBJ1-2; D perhaps matches TRBD1 (6 bases). This CDR3 comprises 11 residues. Trimming stripped 4 bases from V and 7 bases from J, with 6 bases between. The germline gives CDR1 KGHDR, CDR2 SFDVKD. Here the CDR3 reads CATSEGGGYTF. The CDR3 DNA is TGTGCCACCAGTGAAGGGGGTGGCTACACCTTC.

In its sample, this clone was seen a few times. The CDR3 here is CASSVGTLINYGYTF. The CDR3 DNA is TGTGCCAGTAGTGTCGGGACACTGATTAACTATGGCTACACCTTC. The chain is built from TRBV19 and TRBJ1-2; a weak D match, TRBD1 (6 bases). V lost 5 bases to trimming and J lost 1 base, with 14 bases between them. The CDR3 is 15 amino acids. Germline V gives CDR1 LNHDA, CDR2 SQIVND (reference sequence). Full variable domain (remainder filled in from reference TRBV19 and TRBJ1-2): DGGITQSPKYLFRKEGQNVTLSCEQNLNHDAMYWYRQDPGQGLRLIYYSQIVNDFQKGDIAEGYSVSREKKESFPLTVTSAQKNPTAFYLCASSVGTLINYGYTFGSGTRLTVV.

The genes are TRBV6-6 and TRBJ1-2, with D unresolved. CDR1 and CDR2 from the germline V gene are MNHNY and SVGAGI (reference sequence). This CDR3 is built from 13 residues. V lost 4 bases and J lost 4, with 10 bases in between. CDR3 sequence: CASSSEGGYGYTF. In DNA, the CDR3 is TGTGCCAGCAGTTCAGAGGGAGGCTATGGCTACACCTTC.

This chain links TRBV27 with TRBJ1-1; unclear D gene. The CDR3 length is 13 residues. CDR1 MNHEY and CDR2 SMNVEV come from the germline V gene (reference sequence). The V gene lost 2 bases and the J gene lost 0 bases, with 4 bases spanning the gap. Here the CDR3 DNA reads TGTGCCAGCAGTTTACAGTTGAACACTGAAGCTTTCTTT. Translating gives CASSLQLNTEAFF.

The chain has TRBV7-9 and TRBJ1-1, with no clear D. This CDR3 spans 12 amino acids. V lost 5 bases to trimming and J lost 8 bases, with 12 bases between them. CDR1 is SEHNR and CDR2 is FQNEAQ in the germline V gene (reference sequence). This chain's CDR3 is CASSTSYREAFF. Here the CDR3 DNA reads TGTGCCAGCAGCACCTCCTATCGGGAAGCTTTCTTT. Full variable domain (rest looked up from reference TRBV7-9 and TRBJ1-1): DTGVSQNPRHKITKRGQNVTFRCDPISEHNRLYWYRQTLGQGPEFLTYFQNEAQLEKSRLLSDRFSAERPKGSFSTLEIQRTEQGDSAMYLCASSTSYREAFFGQGTRLTVV.

V is TRBV11-2 and J is TRBJ2-2; a possible D gene is TRBD2 (6 bases). The CDR3 runs to 15 residues. CDR1 and CDR2 (germline): SGHAT, FQNNGV. Trimming removed 4 bases at V and 4 bases at J, with 13 bases between. Written as DNA, the CDR3 is TGTGCCAGCAGCTCCGTGGGGACTTCCACCGGGGAGCTGTTTTTT. As protein: CASSSVGTSTGELFF.

This chain uses TRBV6-1 with TRBJ1-2; 8 nucleotides align to TRBD1. Germline values: CDR1 MNHNS, CDR2 SASEGT. This CDR3 has 14 residues. The V gene end was trimmed by 3 bases and the J gene end by 3 bases; junction bases not matched to a gene: 3. This chain's CDR3 is CASSDRGQDYGYTF. The CDR3 DNA sequence: TGTGCCAGCAGTGACAGGGGGCAAGACTATGGCTACACCTTC.

This chain links TRBV25-1 with TRBJ2-3; 11 bases align to TRBD2. Germline V gene data show CDR1 as MGHDK and CDR2 as SYGVNS. The CDR3 runs 17 residues. V shed 1 base, J shed 0 bases, and the junction held 3 bases outside the gene matches. CDR3 sequence (DNA): TGTGCCAGCAGTGAATTTAGCGGGGGGGCCAGCACAGATACGCAGTATTTT. Translating it yields CASSEFSGGASTDTQYF.

J is TRBJ1-4 and V is TRBV7-9; D gene uncertain. CDR1 is SEHNR and CDR2 is FQNEAQ in the germline V gene (reference sequence). The CDR3 spans 16 residues. Trimming stripped 5 bases from V and 3 bases from J, with 16 bases between. CDR3 coding DNA: TGTGCCAGCAGCCCGGAGGAGAGGGCTCCTAATGAAAAACTGTTTTTT. Residues: CASSPEERAPNEKLFF.

J is TRBJ2-5 and V is TRBV5-1; 7 nucleotides match TRBD1. V was clipped by 4 bases and J by 5 bases; unmatched bases: 11. From germline, CDR1 is SGHRS and CDR2 YFSETQ. This CDR3 has 15 residues. The DNA for the CDR3 is TGCGCCAGCAGCACGGACAGGCTTGTGGGGGAGACCCAGTACTTC. It codes for CASSTDRLVGETQYF. The full variable domain, its missing parts supplied by reference TRBV5-1 and TRBJ2-5, is KAGVTQTPRYLIKTRGQQVTLSCSPISGHRSVSWYQQTPGQGLQFLFEYFSETQRNKGNFPGRFSGRQFSNSRSEMNVSTLELGDSALYLCASSTDRLVGETQYFGPGTRLLVL.

V gene TRBV5-1 combines with J gene TRBJ2-1; the match to TRBD1 covers 10 bases. After removal of 3 bases from V and 3 bases from J, the junction contained 6 bases not matched to a gene. Germline V lookup: CDR1 SGHRS, CDR2 YFSETQ. CDR3 length equals 16 residues. CDR3 DNA sequence: TGCGCCAGCAGCTCTTCGACAGGGGGCATCTACAATGAGCAGTTCTTC. Translating it yields CASSSSTGGIYNEQFF.

J is TRBJ1-1 and V is TRBV19; 9 bases align to TRBD1. Germline V lookup: CDR1 LNHDA, CDR2 SQIVND (reference sequence). Losses at the gene ends were 4 bases for V and 2 bases for J; bases not matched to a gene: 5. The CDR3 is 15 amino acids. This chain's CDR3 is CASSTRTGVNTEAFF. The CDR3 region has the DNA TGTGCCAGTAGTACCAGGACAGGGGTAAACACTGAAGCTTTCTTT.

The J gene is TRBJ1-1, the V gene TRBV5-1; 9 bases align to TRBD1. The germline V gene has CDR1 SGHRS and CDR2 YFSETQ. V trimming: 4 bases; J trimming: 5 bases; junction bases outside the gene matches: 6. The CDR3 contains 14 residues. In nucleotides, the CDR3 is TGCGCCAGCAGCCAAACAGGGGGCCTGACTGAAGCTTTCTTT. Encoded protein: CASSQTGGLTEAFF.

In DNA form, the CDR3 reads TGTGCCAGCAGGAGGACTAGCGGGGGAAATGAGCAGTTCTTC. Protein product: CASRRTSGGNEQFF. The chain recombines TRBV6-5 with TRBJ2-1; TRBD2 matches 13 bases. Germline CDR1 and CDR2: MNHEY and SVGAGI. CDR3 length equals 14 residues. J gave up 7 bases and V 6 bases, and 3 bases lay outside the gene matches.

The table lists this clone with a count of one. The V gene is TRBV27, the J gene TRBJ1-6, with D possibly matching TRBD1 (5 bases). V lost 6 bases, J lost 5 bases, and 11 bases lay in between. Germline V gene lookup returns CDR1 MNHEY and CDR2 SMNVEV (reference sequence). CDR3 length: 14 residues. For the CDR3, the DNA is TGTGCCAGCAGACCCGGGACTCATAATTCACCCCTCCACTTT. Translating it yields CASRPGTHNSPLHF.

This clone was observed a few times. This sequence joins TRBV12-3 or TRBV12-4 and TRBJ1-2; no firm D call. The V end was cut by 6 bases, the J end by 5 bases, with 13 bases between. This CDR3 region has 13 residues. CDR3 sequence (DNA): TGTGCCAGCAGCCCGGACGGGAGGTATGGCTACACCTTC. Translated, it gives CASSPDGRYGYTF.

This sequence joins TRBV2 and TRBJ2-7, with TRBD2 identical over 7 bases. With 3 bases clipped from V and 2 bases from J, the junction kept 10 bases outside the gene matches. The CDR3 is made up of 16 amino acids. Germline CDR1 is SNHLY and CDR2 is FYNNEI. CDR3 loop: CASSEGKAGITYEQYV. The CDR3, as DNA: TGTGCCAGCAGTGAGGGGAAAGCGGGGATCACCTACGAGCAGTACGTC.

This chain connects TRBV11-2 to TRBJ1-4; 9 bases map to TRBD1. With V trimmed by 3 bases and J by 0 bases, 5 bases remained unmatched. The germline CDR1 and CDR2 sequences are SGHAT and FQNNGV. The CDR3 totals 17 residues. DNA of the CDR3: TGTGCCAGCAGCTTGGGACAGGGATATACAACTAATGAAAAACTGTTTTTT. Translating it yields CASSLGQGYTTNEKLFF.

This chain joins TRBV6-6 and TRBJ1-2; the match to TRBD1 covers 8 bases. The germline CDR1 and CDR2 sequences are MNHNY and SVGAGI (reference sequence). There are 14 residues in the CDR3. The V gene end was trimmed by 2 bases and the J gene end by 6 bases; junction bases not matched to a gene: 5. As DNA, the CDR3 is TGTGCCAGCAGTTACACAGGGGGAAAAGATGGCTACACCTTC. This sequence encodes CASSYTGGKDGYTF.

This clone has just one count. The genes are TRBV7-3 and TRBJ2-3; D is possibly TRBD1 (5 bases). V was pared by 5 bases and J by 1 base, with 13 bases between. Germline assignment: CDR1 SGHTA and CDR2 FQGTGA. The length of the CDR3 is 15 residues. CDR3 residues: CASSRNTQGTDTQYF. The CDR3 DNA reads as TGTGCCAGCAGCCGGAACACACAGGGCACAGATACGCAGTATTTT.

The chain couples TRBV5-8 to TRBJ1-5; D perhaps matches TRBD1 (5 bases). CDR1 is SGHTS and CDR2 is YDEGEE in the germline V gene. The CDR3 is 15 residues long. Deletions cut 0 bases from V and 4 bases from J, with 11 bases between. The CDR3 region is CASSLAGGQNQPQHF. The CDR3 DNA is TGTGCCAGCAGCTTGGCGGGGGGTCAGAATCAGCCCCAGCATTTT. Variable domain in full (rest from reference TRBV5-8 and TRBJ1-5): EAGVTQSPTHLIKTRGQQATLRCSPISGHTSVYWYQQALGLGLQFLLWYDEGEERNRGNFPPRFSGRQFPNYSSELNVNALELEDSALYLCASSLAGGQNQPQHFGDGTRLSIL.

CDR3 DNA sequence: TGTGCCAGTAGTATAGCAGGGATCAAGAATACGCAGTATTTT. Translating it yields CASSIAGIKNTQYF. V gene TRBV19 combines with J gene TRBJ2-3; a possible D gene is TRBD1 (5 bases). V was shortened by 1 base and J by 7 bases, with 12 bases between the two germline ends. Germline V gives CDR1 LNHDA, CDR2 SQIVND (reference sequence). The CDR3 contains 14 residues.

This sequence joins TRBV2 and TRBJ2-5; 8 nucleotides line up with TRBD1. Germline V gene data show CDR1 as SNHLY and CDR2 as FYNNEI. This CDR3 contains 12 residues. With V trimmed by 11 bases and J by 5 bases, 7 bases remained unmatched. This chain's CDR3 is CAGRQGRETQYF. In nucleotides, the CDR3 is TGTGCCGGCCGACAGGGGCGTGAGACCCAGTACTTC.

The chain is built from TRBV18 and TRBJ2-3; TRBD2 aligns across 14 bases. V lost 4 bases and J lost 3; bases outside the gene matches: 9. Germline values: CDR1 KGHSH, CDR2 LQKENI. The CDR3 length is 18 residues. For the CDR3, the DNA is TGTGCCAGCTCACAACTTCCGGGACTAGCGGGAGAGACAGATACGCAGTATTTT. This translates into CASSQLPGLAGETDTQYF.

The chain is built from TRBV6-6 and TRBJ2-1; the match to TRBD2 covers 13 bases. The germline CDR1 and CDR2 sequences are MNHNY and SVGAGI (reference sequence). The J segment lost 9 bases and the V segment lost 5 bases, leaving 4 bases of the junction unmatched. This CDR3 spans 14 amino acids. The CDR3 region has the DNA TGTGCCAGCAGTCGGACTAGCGGGAGCAGTGAGCAGTTCTTC. Protein sequence: CASSRTSGSSEQFF.